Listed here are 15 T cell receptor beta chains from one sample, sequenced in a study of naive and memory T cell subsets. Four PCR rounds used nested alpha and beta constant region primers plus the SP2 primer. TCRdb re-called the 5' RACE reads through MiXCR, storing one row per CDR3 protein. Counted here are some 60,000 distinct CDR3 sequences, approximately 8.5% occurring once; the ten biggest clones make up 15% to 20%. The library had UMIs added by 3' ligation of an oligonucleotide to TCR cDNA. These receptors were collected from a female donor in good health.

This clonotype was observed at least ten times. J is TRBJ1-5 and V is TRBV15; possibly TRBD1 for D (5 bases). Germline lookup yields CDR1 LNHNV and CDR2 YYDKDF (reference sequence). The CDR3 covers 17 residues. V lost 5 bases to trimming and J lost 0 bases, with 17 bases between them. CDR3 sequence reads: CATSGAGGANSNQPQHF. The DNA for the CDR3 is TGTGCCACCAGCGGGGCGGGAGGGGCGAATAGCAATCAGCCCCAGCATTTT.

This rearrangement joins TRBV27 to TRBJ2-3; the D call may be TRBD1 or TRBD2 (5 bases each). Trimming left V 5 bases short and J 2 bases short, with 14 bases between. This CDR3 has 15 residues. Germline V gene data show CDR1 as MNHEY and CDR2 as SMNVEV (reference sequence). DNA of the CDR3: TGTGCCAGCAGTCAGGGAGCAAACCCCACAGATACGCAGTATTTT. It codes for CASSQGANPTDTQYF.

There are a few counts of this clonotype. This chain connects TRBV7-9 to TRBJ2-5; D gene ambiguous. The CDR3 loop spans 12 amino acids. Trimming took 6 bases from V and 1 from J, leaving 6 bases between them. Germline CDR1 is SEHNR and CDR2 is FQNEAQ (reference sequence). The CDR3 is CASRAVQETQYF. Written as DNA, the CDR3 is TGTGCCAGCAGGGCGGTCCAAGAGACCCAGTACTTC.

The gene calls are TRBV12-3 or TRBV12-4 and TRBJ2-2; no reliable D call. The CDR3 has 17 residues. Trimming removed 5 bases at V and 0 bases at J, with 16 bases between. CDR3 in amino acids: CASSNLGPIANTGELFF. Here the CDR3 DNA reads TGTGCCAGCAGTAATTTAGGACCGATCGCGAACACCGGGGAGCTGTTTTTT.

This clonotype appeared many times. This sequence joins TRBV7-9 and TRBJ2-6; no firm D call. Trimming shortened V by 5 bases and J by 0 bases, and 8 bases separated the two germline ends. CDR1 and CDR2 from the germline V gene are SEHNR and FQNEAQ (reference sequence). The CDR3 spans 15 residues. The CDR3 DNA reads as TGTGCCAGCAGCCTCAGAGTCTCTGGGGCCAACGTCCTGACTTTC. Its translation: CASSLRVSGANVLTF.

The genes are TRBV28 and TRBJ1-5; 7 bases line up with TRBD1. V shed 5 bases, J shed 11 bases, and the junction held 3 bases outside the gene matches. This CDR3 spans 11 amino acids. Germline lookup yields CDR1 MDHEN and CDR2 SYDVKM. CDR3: CASSPGQSQHF. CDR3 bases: TGTGCCAGCAGTCCGGGACAGTCCCAGCATTTT.

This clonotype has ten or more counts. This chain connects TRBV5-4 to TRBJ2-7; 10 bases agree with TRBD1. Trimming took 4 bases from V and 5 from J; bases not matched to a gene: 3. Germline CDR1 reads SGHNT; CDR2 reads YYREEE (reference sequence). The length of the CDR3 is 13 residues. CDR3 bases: TGTGCCAGCAGCAGACAGGGGGCGGACGAGCAGTACTTC. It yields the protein CASSRQGADEQYF. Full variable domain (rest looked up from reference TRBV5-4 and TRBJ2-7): ETGVTQSPTHLIKTRGQQVTLRCSSQSGHNTVSWYQQALGQGPQFIFQYYREEENGRGNFPPRFSGLQFPNYSSELNVNALELDDSALYLCASSRQGADEQYFGPGTRLTVT.

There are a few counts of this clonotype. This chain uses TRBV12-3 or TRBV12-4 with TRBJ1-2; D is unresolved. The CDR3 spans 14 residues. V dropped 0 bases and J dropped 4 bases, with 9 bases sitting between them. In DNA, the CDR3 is TGTGCCAGCAGTTTAGCGAGGGCGGTCTATGGCTACACCTTC. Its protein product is CASSLARAVYGYTF.

This CDR3 reads CASSPPSVAYEQYF. Written as DNA, the CDR3 is TGTGCCAGCTCACCACCTAGCGTAGCCTACGAGCAGTACTTC. V gene TRBV18 combines with J gene TRBJ2-7; tentative D call: TRBD2 (5 bases). The V gene lost 0 bases and the J gene lost 2 bases, with 8 bases spanning the gap. This CDR3 is 14 amino acids long. Germline V CDR1 and CDR2: KGHSH, LQKENI.

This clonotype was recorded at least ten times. This CDR3 reads CASSLVQETQYF. For the CDR3, the DNA is TGTGCCAGCAGCTTAGTACAGGAGACCCAGTACTTC. The chain couples TRBV11-1 to TRBJ2-5; D is uncertain. V lost 1 base to trimming and J lost 5 bases, with 5 bases between them. Germline CDR1 is SGHAT and CDR2 is FQDESV (reference sequence). The CDR3 contains 12 residues.

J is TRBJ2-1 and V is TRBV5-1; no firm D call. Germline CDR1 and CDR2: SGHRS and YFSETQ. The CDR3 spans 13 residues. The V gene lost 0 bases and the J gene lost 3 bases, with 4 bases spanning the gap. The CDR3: CASSLVGYNEQFF. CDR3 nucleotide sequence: TGCGCCAGCAGCTTGGTTGGCTACAATGAGCAGTTCTTC.

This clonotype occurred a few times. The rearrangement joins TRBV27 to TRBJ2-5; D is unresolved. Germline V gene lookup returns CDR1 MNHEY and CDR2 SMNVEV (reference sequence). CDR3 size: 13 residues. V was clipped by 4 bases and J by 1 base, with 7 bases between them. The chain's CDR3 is CASSSLSQETQYF. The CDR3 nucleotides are TGTGCCAGCAGTTCCCTCTCCCAAGAGACCCAGTACTTC.

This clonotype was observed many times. CDR3 DNA sequence: TGCAGTGCGCCCCAGGGGCAAACCTTTATGAACACTGAAGCTTTCTTT. Translated, it gives CSAPQGQTFMNTEAFF. The gene calls are TRBV20-1 and TRBJ1-1, with a weak D call TRBD1 (6 bases). The CDR3 is 16 residues long. The V end was cut by 6 bases, the J end by 0 bases, with 20 bases between. In germline, CDR1 is DFQATT, CDR2 SNEGSKA (reference sequence).

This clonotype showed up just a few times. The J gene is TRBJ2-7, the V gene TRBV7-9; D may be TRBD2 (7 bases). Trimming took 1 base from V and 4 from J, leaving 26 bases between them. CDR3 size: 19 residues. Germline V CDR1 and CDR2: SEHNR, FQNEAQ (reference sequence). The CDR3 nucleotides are TGTGCCAGCAGCTTAGGTCTACTAGGGGGGGGAAAAACTACATACGAGCAGTACTTC. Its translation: CASSLGLLGGGKTTYEQYF.

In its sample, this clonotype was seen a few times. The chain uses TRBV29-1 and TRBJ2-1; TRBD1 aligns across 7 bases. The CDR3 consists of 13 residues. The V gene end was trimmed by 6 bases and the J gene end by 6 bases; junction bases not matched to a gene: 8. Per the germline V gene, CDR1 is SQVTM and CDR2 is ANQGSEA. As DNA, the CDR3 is TGCAGCGTCAGGGCAGGGGGTCCCAATGAGCAGTTCTTC. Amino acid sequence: CSVRAGGPNEQFF.